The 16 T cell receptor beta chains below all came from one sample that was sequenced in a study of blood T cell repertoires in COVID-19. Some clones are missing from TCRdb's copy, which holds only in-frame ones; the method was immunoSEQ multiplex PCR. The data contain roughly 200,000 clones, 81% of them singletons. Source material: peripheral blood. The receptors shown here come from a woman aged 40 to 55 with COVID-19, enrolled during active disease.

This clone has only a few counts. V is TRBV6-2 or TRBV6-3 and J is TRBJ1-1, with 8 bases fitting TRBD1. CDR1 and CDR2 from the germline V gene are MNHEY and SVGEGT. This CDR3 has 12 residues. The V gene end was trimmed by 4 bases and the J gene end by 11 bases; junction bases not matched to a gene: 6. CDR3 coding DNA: TGTGCCAGCAGTTCCGGGACAGGCATCGCTTTCTTT. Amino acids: CASSSGTGIAFF.

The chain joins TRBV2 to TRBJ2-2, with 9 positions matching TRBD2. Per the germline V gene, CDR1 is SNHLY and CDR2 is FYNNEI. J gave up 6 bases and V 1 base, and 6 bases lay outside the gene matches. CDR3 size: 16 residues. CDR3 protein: CASSEGAGGPSGELFF. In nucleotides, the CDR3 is TGTGCCAGCAGTGAAGGGGCGGGAGGGCCTTCCGGGGAGCTGTTTTTT.

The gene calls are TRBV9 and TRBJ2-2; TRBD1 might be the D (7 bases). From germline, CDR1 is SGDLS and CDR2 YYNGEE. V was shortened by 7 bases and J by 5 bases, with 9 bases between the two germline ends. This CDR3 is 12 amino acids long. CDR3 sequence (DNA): TGTGCCAGCCAGGGGGGTACCGGGGAGCTGTTTTTT. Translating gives CASQGGTGELFF.

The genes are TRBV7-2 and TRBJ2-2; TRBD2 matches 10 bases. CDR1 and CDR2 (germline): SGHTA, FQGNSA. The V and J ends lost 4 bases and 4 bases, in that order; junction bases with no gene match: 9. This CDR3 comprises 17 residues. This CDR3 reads CASSSLLAGAFTGELFF. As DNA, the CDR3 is TGTGCCAGCAGCTCGCTTCTAGCGGGGGCCTTCACCGGGGAGCTGTTTTTT.

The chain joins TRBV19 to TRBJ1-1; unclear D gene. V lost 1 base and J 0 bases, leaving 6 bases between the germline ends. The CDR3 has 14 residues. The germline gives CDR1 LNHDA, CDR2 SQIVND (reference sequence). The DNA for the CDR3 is TGTGCCAGTAGTATAGGAGGCCTGAACACTGAAGCTTTCTTT. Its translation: CASSIGGLNTEAFF.

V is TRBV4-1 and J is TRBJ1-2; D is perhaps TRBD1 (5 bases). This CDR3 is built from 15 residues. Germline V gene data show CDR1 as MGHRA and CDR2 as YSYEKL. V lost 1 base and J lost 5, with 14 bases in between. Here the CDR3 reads CASSQVQDIYYGYTF. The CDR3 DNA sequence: TGCGCCAGCAGCCAAGTTCAGGACATATATTATGGCTACACCTTC.

The CDR3 is CASSPRTGAWGWYQPQHF. The CDR3 region has the DNA TGTGCCAGCAGTCCGAGGACAGGGGCGTGGGGATGGTATCAGCCCCAGCATTTT. The chain recombines TRBV6-6 with TRBJ1-5; the match to TRBD1 covers 9 bases. This CDR3 comprises 18 residues. Germline loops: CDR1 MNHNY, CDR2 SVGAGI (reference sequence). V lost 5 bases, J lost 5 bases, and 16 bases stayed unmatched.

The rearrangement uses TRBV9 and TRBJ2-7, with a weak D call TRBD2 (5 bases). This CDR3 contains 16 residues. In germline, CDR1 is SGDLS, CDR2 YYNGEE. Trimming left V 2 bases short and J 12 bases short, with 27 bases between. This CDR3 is CASSVARRTDSPEGYV. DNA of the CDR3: TGTGCCAGCAGCGTCGCCCGTCGGACTGATAGTCCCGAGGGGTACGTC.

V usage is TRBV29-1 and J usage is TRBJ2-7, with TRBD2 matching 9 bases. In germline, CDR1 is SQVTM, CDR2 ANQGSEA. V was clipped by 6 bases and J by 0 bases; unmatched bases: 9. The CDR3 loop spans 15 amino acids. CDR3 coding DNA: TGCAGCGTCCCCAGGGATAGCGGGAGCTCCTACGAGCAGTACTTC. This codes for CSVPRDSGSSYEQYF.

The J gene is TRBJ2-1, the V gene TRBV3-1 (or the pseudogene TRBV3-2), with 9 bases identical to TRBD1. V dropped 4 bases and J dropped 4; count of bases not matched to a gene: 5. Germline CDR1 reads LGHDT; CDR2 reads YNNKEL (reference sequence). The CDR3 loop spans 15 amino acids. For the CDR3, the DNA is TGTGCCAGCAGCCTCGGGACAGGGAATTACAATGAGCAGTTCTTC. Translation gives CASSLGTGNYNEQFF.

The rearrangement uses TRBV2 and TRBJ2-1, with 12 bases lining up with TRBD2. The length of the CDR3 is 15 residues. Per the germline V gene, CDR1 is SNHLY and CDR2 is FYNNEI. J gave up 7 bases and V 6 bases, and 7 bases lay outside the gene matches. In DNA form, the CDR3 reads TGTGCCAGCAGCATCCTAGCGGGAGGGGGGAATGAGCAGTTCTTC. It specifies CASSILAGGGNEQFF.

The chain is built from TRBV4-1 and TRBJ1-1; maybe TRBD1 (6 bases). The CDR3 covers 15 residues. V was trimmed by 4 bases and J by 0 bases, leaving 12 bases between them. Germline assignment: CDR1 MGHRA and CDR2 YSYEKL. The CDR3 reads CASSPRDTLNTEAFF. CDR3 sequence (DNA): TGCGCCAGCAGCCCAAGGGACACGCTGAACACTGAAGCTTTCTTT.

The CDR3, as DNA: TGTGCCAGCAGTGGCGGACAGAATTATAATTCACCCCTCCACTTT. Translating it yields CASSGGQNYNSPLHF. This sequence joins TRBV6-2 or TRBV6-3 and TRBJ1-6, with D perhaps TRBD1 (6 bases). This CDR3 spans 15 amino acids. Germline assignment: CDR1 MNHEY and CDR2 SVGEGT. Trimming removed 5 bases at V and 4 bases at J, with 12 bases between.

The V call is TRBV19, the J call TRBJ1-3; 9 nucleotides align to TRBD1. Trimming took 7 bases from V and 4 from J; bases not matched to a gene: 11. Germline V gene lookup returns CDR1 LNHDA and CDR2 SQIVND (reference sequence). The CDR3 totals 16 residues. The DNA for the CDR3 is TGTGCCAGTACCGCCGGGACAGGGACATCCGGAAACACCATATATTTT. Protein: CASTAGTGTSGNTIYF.

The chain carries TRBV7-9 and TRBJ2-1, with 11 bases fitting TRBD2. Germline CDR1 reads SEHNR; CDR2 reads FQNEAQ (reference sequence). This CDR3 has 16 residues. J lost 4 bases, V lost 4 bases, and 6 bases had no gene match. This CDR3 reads CASSSTSGGLYNEQFF. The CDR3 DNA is TGTGCCAGCAGCTCAACTAGCGGGGGACTTTACAATGAGCAGTTCTTC. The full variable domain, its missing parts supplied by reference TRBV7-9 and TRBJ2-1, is DTGVSQNPRHKITKRGQNVTFRCDPISEHNRLYWYRQTLGQGPEFLTYFQNEAQLEKSRLLSDRFSAERPKGSFSTLEIQRTEQGDSAMYLCASSSTSGGLYNEQFFGPGTRLTVL.

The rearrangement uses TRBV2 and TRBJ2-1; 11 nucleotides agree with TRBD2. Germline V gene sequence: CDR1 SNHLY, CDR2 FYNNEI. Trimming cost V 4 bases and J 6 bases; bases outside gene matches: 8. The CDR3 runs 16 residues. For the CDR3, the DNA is TGTGCCAGCAGTGCCCCAACTAGCGGGAGCAGCAATGAGCAGTTCTTC. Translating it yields CASSAPTSGSSNEQFF.